The entry below gives a single T cell receptor (beta chain) sequence along with its context. The antigen is undetermined. A multiplex PCR was run with 60 Vbeta primers and 13 Jbeta primers. Original handling: Later, tens of millions of unique TCR beta chains were counted in an analysis, and some 9.9 million of them were shared. Clones were read by immunoSEQ multiplex PCR, and TCRdb kept only the in-frame ones, dropping some. The D gene and trimming were derived from the DNA, and the V and J assignments and clone size from that table. The profile shows more than 95,000 clones, around 63% of them singletons. Trimming at V came to 2 bases and at J to 4 bases, leaving 6 bases not matched to a gene. The germline gives CDR1 SGHNT, CDR2 YENEEA. There are 16 residues in the CDR3. This sample was included in a study of cytomegalovirus exposure and HLA in healthy donors. Overall study results and limits: The listing of approximately 160 TCR beta chains classed them as cytomegalovirus-associated.

The clonotype comes from a man younger than 45 in good health and CMV-seronegative. This rearrangement joins TRBV11-3 to TRBJ2-1; 9 nucleotides line up with TRBD2. The sample was PBMCs. The CDR3 nucleotides are TGTGCCAGCAGCTTATCCGAGACTAGCGGATACAATGAGCAGTTCTTC. This sequence encodes CASSLSETSGYNEQFF. Based on the CDR3 plus reference TRBV11-3 and TRBJ2-1, the full variable domain is EAGVVQSPRYKIIEKKQPVAFWCNPISGHNTLYWYLQNLGQGPELLIRYENEEAVDDSQLPKDRFSAERLKGVDSTLKIQPAELGDSAVYLCASSLSETSGYNEQFFGPGTRLTVL.